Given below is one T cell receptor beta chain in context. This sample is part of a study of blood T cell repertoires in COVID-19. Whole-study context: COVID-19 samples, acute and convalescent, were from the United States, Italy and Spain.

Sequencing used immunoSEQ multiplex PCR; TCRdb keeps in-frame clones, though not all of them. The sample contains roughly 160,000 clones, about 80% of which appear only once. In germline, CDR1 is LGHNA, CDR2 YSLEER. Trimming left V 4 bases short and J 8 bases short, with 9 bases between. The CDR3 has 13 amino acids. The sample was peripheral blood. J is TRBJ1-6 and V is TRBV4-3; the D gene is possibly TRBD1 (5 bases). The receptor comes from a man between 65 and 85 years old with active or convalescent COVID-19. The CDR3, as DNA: TGCGCCAGCAGCCGGGGCGGAGATTCACCCCTCCACTTT. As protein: CASSRGGDSPLHF.